A selection of T cell receptor beta chains follows, all from one sample in a study of tumor and adjacent non-tumor tissue in lung cancer. TCRdb re-called the multiplex PCR reads through MiXCR, storing one row per CDR3 protein. This sample has 110,000 or so distinct CDR3 sequences, with around 80% found just once. The sample taken for sequencing was lung tumor tissue. The receptor source for this set is a woman aged 55 to 70 with non-small cell lung cancer. The CDR3 runs from the conserved cysteine through the conserved F or W. A clone size is listed for some rows: how often the clone was seen (once, few, many), or a class if it is expanded.

j_gene	abundance	v_gene	CDR3aa
TRBJ2-2	-	TRBV5-1	CASSIFAQGVGTGERLF
TRBJ1-5	-	TRBV4-3	CACSQDFRGRNQPQHF
TRBJ2-1	-	TRBV11-1	CASSLDGDTDEQFF
TRBJ1-2	once	TRBV6-5	CASSYGGQPYGYSF
TRBJ2-6	-	TRBV30	CAWSVQGYSGANVMTF
TRBJ1-1	-	TRBV11-3	CPSSRNLDTAEAFF
TRBJ1-5	-	TRBV28	CASSLDVAGGHQPQHF
TRBJ2-1	-	TRBV20-1	CSARDSVRLAGNNEQFF
TRBJ2-1	-	TRBV6-7	CASTIRTGTHSYNEQFF
TRBJ2-7	-	TRBV11-2	CASSYEQYF
TRBJ2-3	-	TRBV5-6	CASSSGTGWTDMQYF